The TCR beta chain under discussion was sequenced for a study of preoperative IRX-2 immunotherapy in early breast cancer. Noted treatment: preoperative locoregional IRX-2 cytokine immunotherapy. This phase Ib study tested locoregional IRX-2 cytokine immunotherapy given before surgery. Measured with immunoSEQ multiplex PCR; TCRdb has only the in-frame clones, and not every one. This sample has roughly 93,000 clones, with 75% to 90% found just once. In germline, CDR1 is SGHVS, CDR2 FQNEAQ. This CDR3 spans 16 amino acids. The trim removed 3 bases at V and 3 bases at J, leaving 8 bases unmatched. This sequence joins TRBV7-8 and TRBJ1-5; TRBD1 aligns across 7 bases. This TCR was sampled from a human donor with breast cancer. The source was tumor tissue, collected after IRX-2 immunotherapy. CDR3 DNA sequence: TGTGCCAGCAGCTTGGGATCAGGGGGGCTCAATCAGCCCCAGCATTTT. Encoded protein: CASSLGSGGLNQPQHF. Supplemented by reference TRBV7-8 and TRBJ1-5, the full variable domain reads GAGVSQSPRYKVAKRGQDVALRCDPISGHVSLFWYQQALGQGPEFLTYFQNEAQLDKSGLPSDRFFAERPEGSVSTLKIQRTQQEDSAVYLCASSLGSGGLNQPQHFGDGTRLSIL.